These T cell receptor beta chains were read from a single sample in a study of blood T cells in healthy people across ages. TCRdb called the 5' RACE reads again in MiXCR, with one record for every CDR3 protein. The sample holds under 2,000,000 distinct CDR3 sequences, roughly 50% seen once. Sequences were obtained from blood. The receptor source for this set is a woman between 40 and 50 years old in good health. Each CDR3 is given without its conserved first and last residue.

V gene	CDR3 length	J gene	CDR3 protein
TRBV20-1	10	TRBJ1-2	SARRDREGYT
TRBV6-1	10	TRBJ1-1	ASSEFVGGAF
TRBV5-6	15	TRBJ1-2	ASSQGFGGMLGYGYT
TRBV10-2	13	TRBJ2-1	ASSESARVYNEQF
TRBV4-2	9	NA	ASSEGTEQY
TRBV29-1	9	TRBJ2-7	SVRGAYEQY
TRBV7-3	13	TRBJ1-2	ASSLQGQRHYGYT
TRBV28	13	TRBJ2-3	ASSLNGGTADTQY
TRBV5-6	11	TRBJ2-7	ASSLVGTWEQY
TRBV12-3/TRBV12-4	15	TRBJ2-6	ASTTRDPNSGANVLT
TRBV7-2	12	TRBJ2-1	ASSLVRPYNEQF
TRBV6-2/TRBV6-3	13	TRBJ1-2	ASTDKARKGYGYT
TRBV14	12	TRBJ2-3	ASSRLRSTDTQY
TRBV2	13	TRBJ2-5	ASSPTRSSAETQY
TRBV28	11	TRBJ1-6	ASIRGAGSPLH
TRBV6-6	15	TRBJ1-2	ASSPEPGRPTNYGYT
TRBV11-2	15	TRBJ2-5	ASSLNEGISGRVTQY
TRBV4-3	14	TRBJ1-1	ASSQGTGTMNTEAF
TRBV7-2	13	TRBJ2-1	ASSLVSSGGDEQF
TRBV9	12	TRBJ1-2	ASSGQLLPYGYT
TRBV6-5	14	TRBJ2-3	ASSWAESTSTDTQY
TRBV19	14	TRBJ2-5	ASSIERLAGQETQY
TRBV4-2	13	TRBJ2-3	ASSLRPGSTDTQY
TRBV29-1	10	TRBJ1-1	SGDPRDTEAF
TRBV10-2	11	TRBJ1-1	ASRETAVTEAF
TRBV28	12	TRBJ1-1	ASSLEQFNTEAF
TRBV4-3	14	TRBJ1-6	ASSQENGPLGSPLH
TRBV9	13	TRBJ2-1	ASSVWYYRGDEQF
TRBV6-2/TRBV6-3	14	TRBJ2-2	ASSYLRQTRRGELF
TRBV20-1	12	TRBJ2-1	SARDTRFYNEQF
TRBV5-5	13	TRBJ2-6	ASSLYISGANVLT
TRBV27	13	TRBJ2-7	ASCQSSGYSYEQY
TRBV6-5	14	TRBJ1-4	ASSRRQGSTNEKLF
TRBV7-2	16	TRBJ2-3	ASSLGGGPPARPDTQY
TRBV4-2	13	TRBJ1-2	ASSPDSQGDYGYT
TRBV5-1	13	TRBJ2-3	ASTGGTGVLDTQY
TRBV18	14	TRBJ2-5	ASSQGPAGDQETQY
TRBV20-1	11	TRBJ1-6	SAHPSVGSPLH
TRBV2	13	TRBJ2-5	ASSVLAGSQETQY
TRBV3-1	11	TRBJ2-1	ASSTQTGVEQF